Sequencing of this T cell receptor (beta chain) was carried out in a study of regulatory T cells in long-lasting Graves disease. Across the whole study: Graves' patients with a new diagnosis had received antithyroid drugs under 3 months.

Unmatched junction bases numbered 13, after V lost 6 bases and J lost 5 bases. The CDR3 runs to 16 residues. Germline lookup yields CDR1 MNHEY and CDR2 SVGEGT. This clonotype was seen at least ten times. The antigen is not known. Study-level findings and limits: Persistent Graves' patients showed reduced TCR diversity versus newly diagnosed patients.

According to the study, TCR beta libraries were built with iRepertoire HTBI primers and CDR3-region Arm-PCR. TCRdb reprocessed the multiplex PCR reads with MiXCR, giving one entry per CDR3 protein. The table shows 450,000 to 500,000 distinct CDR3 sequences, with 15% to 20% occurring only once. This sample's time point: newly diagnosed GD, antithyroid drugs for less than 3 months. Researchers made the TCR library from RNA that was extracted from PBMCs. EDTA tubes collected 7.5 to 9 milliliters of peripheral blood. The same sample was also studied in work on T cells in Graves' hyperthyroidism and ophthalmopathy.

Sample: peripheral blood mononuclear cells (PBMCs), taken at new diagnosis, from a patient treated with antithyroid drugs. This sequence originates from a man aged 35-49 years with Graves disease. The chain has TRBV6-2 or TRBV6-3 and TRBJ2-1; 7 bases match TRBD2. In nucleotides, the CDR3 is TGTGCCAGCAGACCTTCTTTAGCGGGCACAGACAATGAGCAGTTCTTC. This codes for CASRPSLAGTDNEQFF.